This T cell receptor (beta chain) was captured in a study of blood T cell repertoires in COVID-19. Study overall: Material from acute and convalescent COVID-19 was sourced from the United States, Italy and Spain. Nucleic acid was either cDNA or gDNA, and it came from T cells, B-cell-depleted T cells, or PBMCs.

From germline, CDR1 is MNHEY and CDR2 SVGAGI. Trimming stripped 1 base from V and 0 bases from J, with 3 bases between. This CDR3 comprises 14 residues. Original handling: Amplification of reference gene primers provided the estimated nucleated cell counts. Generated by immunoSEQ multiplex PCR, the TCRdb table keeps only in-frame clones and is missing some. V, J and clone size reflect that table, while D and trimming were determined from the DNA. The repertoire holds about 130,000 clones, with approximately 86% as singletons. The Seattle patients joined while their infection was active and were tracked longitudinally afterward.

The sequencing sample was made of peripheral blood. This TCR was recovered from a woman in her seventies with COVID-19, enrolled during active disease. The chain joins TRBV6-5 to TRBJ1-4, with no clear D. CDR3 bases: TGTGCCAGCAGTTACTACACAACTAATGAAAAACTGTTTTTT. Protein sequence: CASSYYTTNEKLFF.